This TCR beta chain was profiled in a study of blood T cell repertoires in COVID-19. V was pared by 5 bases and J by 7 bases, with 11 bases between. CDR3 length: 13 amino acids. Germline assignment: CDR1 LNHDA and CDR2 SQIVND (reference sequence). Here immunoSEQ multiplex PCR was the method, and the copy in TCRdb shows in-frame clones only, minus some. In the table there are fewer than 200,000 clones, about 85% of which are singletons. V gene TRBV19 combines with J gene TRBJ1-4; maybe TRBD1 (5 bases). Sequenced: peripheral blood. The receptor's source is a man aged 55 to 70 with active or convalescent COVID-19. The CDR3 is CASSGRGFEKLFF. The CDR3 nucleotides are TGTGCCAGTAGTGGGAGGGGTTTTGAAAAACTGTTTTTT.